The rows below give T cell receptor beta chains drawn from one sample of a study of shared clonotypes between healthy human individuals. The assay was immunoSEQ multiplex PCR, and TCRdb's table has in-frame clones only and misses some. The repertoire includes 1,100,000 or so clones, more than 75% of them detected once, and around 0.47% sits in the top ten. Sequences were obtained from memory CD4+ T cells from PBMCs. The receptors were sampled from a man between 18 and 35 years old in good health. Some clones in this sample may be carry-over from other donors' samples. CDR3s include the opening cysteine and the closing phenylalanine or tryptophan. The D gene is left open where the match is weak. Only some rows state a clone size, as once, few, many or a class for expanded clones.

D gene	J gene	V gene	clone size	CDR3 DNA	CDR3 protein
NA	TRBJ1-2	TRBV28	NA	TGTGCCAGCAGTTACACCTCTGTGGGGGGCTATGGCTACACCTTC	CASSYTSVGGYGYTF
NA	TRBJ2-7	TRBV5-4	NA	TGTGCCAGCAGCTTGTTTAACTCTGAGCAGTACTTC	CASSLFNSEQYF
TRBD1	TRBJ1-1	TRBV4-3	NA	TGCGCCAGCAGCCAGAACGGACAGGCCGCTGAAGCTTTCTTT	CASSQNGQAAEAFF
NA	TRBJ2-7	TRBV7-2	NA	TGTGCCAGCAGCGTACACAAGGGTTCCTACGAGCAGTACTTC	CASSVHKGSYEQYF
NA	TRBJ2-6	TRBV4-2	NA	TGTGCCAGCAGCCCGTCCGGGCCAGGGGCTTCTGGGGCCAACGTCCTGACTTTC	CASSPSGPGASGANVLTF
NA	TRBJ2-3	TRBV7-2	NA	TGTGCCAGCAGCTTAATGTCCGGGGGCACAGATACGCAGTATTTT	CASSLMSGGTDTQYF
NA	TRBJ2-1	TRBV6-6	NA	TGTGCCAGCAGGACCGGGACGTCTCCATACAATGAGCAGTTCTTC	CASRTGTSPYNEQFF
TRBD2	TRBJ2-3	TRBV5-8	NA	TGTGCCAGCAGCTTTAGACTAGCTGTGGCTGATACGCAGTATTTT	CASSFRLAVADTQYF
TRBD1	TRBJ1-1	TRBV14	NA	TGTGCCAGCAGCCTCGGACAGGGGAGGTCCACTGAAGCTTTCTTT	CASSLGQGRSTEAFF
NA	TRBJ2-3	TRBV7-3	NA	TGTGCCAGCAGCTTCCTCGGCACAGATACGCAGTATTTT	CASSFLGTDTQYF
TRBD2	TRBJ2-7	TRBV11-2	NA	TGTGCCAGCAGCCCGGGCGGGCGCGGGAGGGCCCACGAGCAGTACTTC	CASSPGGRGRAHEQYF
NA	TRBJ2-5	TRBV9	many	TGTGCCAGCAGCCCACGAACTGGGACCCAGTACTTC	CASSPRTGTQYF
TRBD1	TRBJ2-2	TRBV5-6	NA	TGTGCCAGCAGCTTGGCATACAGGGGCGACACCGGGGAGCTGTTTTTT	CASSLAYRGDTGELFF
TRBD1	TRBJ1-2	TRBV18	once	TGTGCCAGCTCACCACAAGACAGGGAAGGAGGCTACACCTTC	CASSPQDREGGYTF
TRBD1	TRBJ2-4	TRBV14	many	TGTGCCAGCAGCCAGGGGACAGGGAAAAACATTCAGTACTTC	CASSQGTGKNIQYF